This TCR beta chain was captured in a study of CD8 T cells in ankylosing spondylitis. Via MiXCR, TCRdb re-called the 5' RACE reads, giving one row per CDR3 protein. The repertoire holds roughly 250,000 distinct CDR3 sequences, around 9.1% seen once, with 6.8% in the top ten. Study-level findings and limits: Certain motif variants had earlier been reported in reactive arthritis synovial fluid and blood.

This clonotype was seen at least ten times. What it recognizes is unknown. This CDR3 is built from 10 residues. CDR1 and CDR2 (germline): SQVTM, ANQGSEA. Trimming removed 5 bases from V and 2 bases from J, with 3 bases in between. Specimen: blood, either unsorted or a sorted T cell fraction (not recorded which). This chain joins TRBV29-1 and TRBJ2-5, with D unresolved. This clonotype was sampled from a male donor with ankylosing spondylitis or in good health (not recorded which). The CDR3 sequence: CSVQQETQYF. As DNA, the CDR3 is TGCAGCGTTCAACAAGAGACCCAGTACTTC.